The entry that follows covers one T cell receptor beta chain sequence. These data come from a study of blood T cell repertoires in COVID-19. Libraries were prepared by immunoSEQ multiplex PCR; TCRdb keeps only in-frame clonotypes and omits some of them. In the table there are over 400,000 clones, less than 90% of which are singletons. The CDR3 is 13 amino acids. The ends were cut back, 6 bases at V and 1 base at J, with 10 bases in the middle. Germline CDR1 SGHRS, CDR2 YFSETQ. The sequencing sample was made of peripheral blood. This chain uses TRBV5-1 with TRBJ1-1; D perhaps matches TRBD1 (5 bases). This receptor was identified in a woman in her fifties or sixties with COVID-19, enrolled during active disease. CDR3 bases: TGCGCCAGCACCTATCAGGGGAACACTGAAGCTTTCTTT. Its protein is CASTYQGNTEAFF. The full variable domain, rest sourced from reference TRBV5-1 and TRBJ1-1, is KAGVTQTPRYLIKTRGQQVTLSCSPISGHRSVSWYQQTPGQGLQFLFEYFSETQRNKGNFPGRFSGRQFSNSRSEMNVSTLELGDSALYLCASTYQGNTEAFFGQGTRLTVV.